This TCR beta chain was captured in a study of T-cell reconstitution after alpha-beta-depleted transplantation in children. Regarding the study as a whole: Some patients' high day-60 TCRbeta diversity was attributed to recipient cells surviving conditioning. T-cell counts and diversity at one year post-transplant came mainly from newly produced T cells. In patients about two months after transplant, alpha-beta T cells reportedly arose from several hundred expanded graft clones.

For TCRbeta, the library was prepared with unique molecular identifiers. MiXCR, applied by TCRdb to the PCR reads, yields one record per CDR3 protein. In the table there are about 470,000 distinct CDR3 sequences, 43% of which are singletons. About this clonotype: Its antigen is unidentified. This may arise from a read error, as a much more abundant clone is one base away.

Germline V gene sequence: CDR1 MNHNY, CDR2 SVGAGI (reference sequence). The CDR3 is made up of 11 amino acids. The germline V and J ends were trimmed by 5 bases and 4 bases, with 6 bases remaining between them. The origin of this receptor is a girl aged 2-10 years with aplastic anemia, due to receive a stem cell transplant. V usage is TRBV6-6 and J usage is TRBJ2-7; D gene uncertain. The input for sequencing was PBMCs, taken before TCRalphabeta/CD19-depleted stem cell transplant. CDR3 in amino acids: CASSHEYEQYF. CDR3 bases: TGTGCCAGCAGTCACGAGTACGAGCAGTACTTC.